The text below deals with one T cell receptor (beta chain). The antigen remains unidentified. This CDR3 is also generated by other DNA sequences in the sample. The data stem from a study of beta chain features in type 1 diabetes. Study in general: Analysis included 100 million to 140 million sorted cells drawn from all samples.

Findings of the study overall: The cDNA sequencing approach could over-represent high-TCR-expressing cells.

Since all of the isolated RNA was reverse transcribed, expressed TCRB transcripts were what got sequenced. Average reads for naive, central memory and regulatory T cell samples were about 3.6 million. Repertoires were generated with immunoSEQ multiplex PCR, while TCRdb's copy carries only in-frame clones and drops some. Of fewer than 550,000 clones in the sample, over 10% are singletons; the top ten hold 0.046%. Sequencing was carried out using naive CD4+ T cells from blood. This clonotype was obtained from a woman younger than 30 in good health.

Here the CDR3 reads CASSLLDTQYF. In DNA, the CDR3 is TGTGCCAGCAGCTTACTCGATACGCAGTATTTT. The chain uses TRBV5-6 and TRBJ2-3, with D hard to call. CDR3 size: 11 residues. Germline CDR1 reads SGHDT; CDR2 reads YYEEEE. V gave up 2 bases and J gave up 6 bases, with 4 bases separating them.